The source of this T cell receptor beta chain is a study of T cell responses to AZD1222 COVID-19 vaccine. In the study overall: Pooling of second doses given at about 4 or about 12 weeks was done.

The CDR3 covers 17 residues. CDR1 and CDR2 from the germline V gene are SGHTA and FQGNSA. V shed 5 bases and J 7 bases; nucleotides not matched to a gene: 12. TCRdb's copy holds only in-frame clones and misses some; the assay was immunoSEQ multiplex PCR. The sample contains around 110,000 clones, 87% of which appear only once. The origin of this receptor is an adult in good health. The specimen was peripheral blood, collected on day 0 of AZD1222 vaccination. V gene TRBV7-2 combines with J gene TRBJ2-1, with 12 positions matching TRBD2. CDR3 DNA sequence: TGTGCCAGCAGCCAGACTAGCGGGAGCCCTAAGAGGAATGAGCAGTTCTTC. Translated: CASSQTSGSPKRNEQFF.